This T cell receptor (beta chain) was found in a study of cytomegalovirus exposure and HLA in healthy donors. The PCR contained 60 Vbeta and 13 Jbeta primers. Only in-frame clones appear in the TCRdb table, and some are missing; sequencing was by immunoSEQ multiplex PCR. The profile shows over 100,000 clones, around four fifths of them singletons. The CDR3 extends over 21 amino acids. Trimming took off 4 bases at V and 3 bases at J, with 34 bases between the two ends. As to this clone: Its target is unknown.

Study-wide results and limits: There were some 150 TCR beta chains listed as cytomegalovirus-associated. Presence/absence analyses supposed approximately even sequencing depth among donors.

The chain is built from TRBV23-1 and TRBJ2-7; tentative D call: TRBD2 (6 bases). TRBV23-1 is given ORF status, its function remaining uncertain. Sequencing used PBMCs. This sequence was found in a female donor in good health and CMV-seronegative. CDR3 sequence reads: CASSPAPQEGGDARVNYEQYF. The CDR3 nucleotides read TGCGCCAGCAGTCCAGCCCCGCAGGAGGGTGGCGACGCTCGAGTAAACTACGAGCAGTACTTC.